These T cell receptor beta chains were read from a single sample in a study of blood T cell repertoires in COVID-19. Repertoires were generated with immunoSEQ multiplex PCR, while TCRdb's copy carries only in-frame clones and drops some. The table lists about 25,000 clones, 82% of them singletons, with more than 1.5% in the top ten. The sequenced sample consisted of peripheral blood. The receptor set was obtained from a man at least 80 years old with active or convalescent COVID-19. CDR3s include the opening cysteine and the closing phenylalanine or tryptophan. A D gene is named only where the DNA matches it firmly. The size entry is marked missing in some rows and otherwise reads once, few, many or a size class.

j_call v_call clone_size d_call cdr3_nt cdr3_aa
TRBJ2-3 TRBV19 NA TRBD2 TGTGCCAGTAGTATTGTTAGCGGGAGCGGCGCAGATACGCAGTATTTT CASSIVSGSGADTQYF
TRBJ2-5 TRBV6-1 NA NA TGTGCCAGCAGTGAATACCCAGGCCCCGAGACCCAGTACTTC CASSEYPGPETQYF
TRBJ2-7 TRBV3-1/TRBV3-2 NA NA TGTGCCAGCAGCCTGACAGGTTACGAGCAGTACTTC CASSLTGYEQYF
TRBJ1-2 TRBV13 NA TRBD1 TGTGCCAGCAGCTTAGGCAGGGGGTTACGGTATGGCTACACCTTC CASSLGRGLRYGYTF
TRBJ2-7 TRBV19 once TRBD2 TGTGCCAGTAGCCGGGACTATTCCTCGGCCTACGAGCAGTACTTC CASSRDYSSAYEQYF
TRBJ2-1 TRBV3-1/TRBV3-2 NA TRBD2 TGTGCCAGCAGCCAAGGCCCGGGACTAGCGTACAATGAGCAGTTCTTC CASSQGPGLAYNEQFF
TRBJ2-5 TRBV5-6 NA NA TGTGCCAGCAGATTTCCGGGGTTAATCCAAGAGACCCAGTACTTC CASRFPGLIQETQYF
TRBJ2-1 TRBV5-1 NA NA TGCGCCAGCAGCTCCCAGGGGAGGGCCTCCTACAATGAGCAGTTCTTC CASSSQGRASYNEQFF
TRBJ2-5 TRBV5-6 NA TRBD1 TGTGCCAGCATATTGGGGGGACAGGGGGTCCAAGAGACCCAGTACTTC CASILGGQGVQETQYF
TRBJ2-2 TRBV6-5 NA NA TGTGCTAGTAGACGGGGAAAGACCGGGGAGCTGTTTTTT CASRRGKTGELFF
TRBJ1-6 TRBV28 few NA TGTGCCAGCGTACTTCGGACATGGACGGATTCACCCCTCCACTTT CASVLRTWTDSPLHF
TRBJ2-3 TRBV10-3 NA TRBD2 TGTGCCATCAAGGGGAGCGGGGGGGCCGGCACAGATACGCAGTATTTT CAIKGSGGAGTDTQYF
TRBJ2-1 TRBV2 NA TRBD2 TGTGCCAGCAGTTTTGGGGGAGGGCCGTTAGTCAATGAGCAGTTCTTC CASSFGGGPLVNEQFF
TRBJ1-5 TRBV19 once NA TGTGCCAGTAGTGCACAGGCATATAGCAATCAGCCCCAGCATTTT CASSAQAYSNQPQHF
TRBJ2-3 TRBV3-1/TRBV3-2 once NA TGTGCCAGCAGCCAAGGCGGAAGCACAGATACGCAGTATTTT CASSQGGSTDTQYF
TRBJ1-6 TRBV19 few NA TGTGCCACCCAACGGGACGGGGCGGGGAGTACCCTCCACTTT CATQRDGAGSTLHF
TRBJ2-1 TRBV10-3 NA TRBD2 TGTGCCATCAGTGAGTCCCTTAGCGGGGGTCGGAATGAGCAGTTCTTC CAISESLSGGRNEQFF
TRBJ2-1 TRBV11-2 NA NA TGTGCCAGCAGCAAAGGGGGATACAATGAGCAGTTCTTC CASSKGGYNEQFF
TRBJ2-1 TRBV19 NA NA TGTGCCAGTAGTATTCTGGGCTCGAGCTCCTACAATGAGCAGTTCTTC CASSILGSSSYNEQFF
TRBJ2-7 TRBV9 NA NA TGTGCCAGCAGCCCCCCAGGGTACCTCTACGAGCAGTACTTC CASSPPGYLYEQYF
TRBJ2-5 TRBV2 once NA TGTGCCAGCAGTGAAGCGCAAGGGGGGGGAGAGACCCAGTACTTC CASSEAQGGGETQYF
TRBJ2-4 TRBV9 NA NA TGTGCCAGCAGCCCACCTGGCGGATCCAAAAACATTCAGTACTTC CASSPPGGSKNIQYF
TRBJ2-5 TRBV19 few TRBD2 TGTGCCAGTAGTATCACTAGCGGGAAAGAGACCCAGTACTTC CASSITSGKETQYF
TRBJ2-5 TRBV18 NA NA TGTGCCAGCTCACCAGGTCAGAAGTCAGAGACCCAGTACTTC CASSPGQKSETQYF
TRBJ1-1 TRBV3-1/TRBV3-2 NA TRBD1 TGTGCCAGCAGCCAAGGAGAGGGACAGATTTTT CASSQGEGQIF
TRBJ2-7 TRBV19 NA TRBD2 TGTGCCAGTAGCACGACTAGCTCCTCCTCCTACGAGCAGTACTTC CASSTTSSSSYEQYF
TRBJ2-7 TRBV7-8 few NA TGTGCCAGCAGCCAAGGACAGCTCTCGCTCTCCTACGAGCAGTACTTC CASSQGQLSLSYEQYF
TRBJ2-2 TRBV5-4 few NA TGTGCCAGCAGCGTCGACTCTCACACCGGGGAGCTGTTTTTT CASSVDSHTGELFF
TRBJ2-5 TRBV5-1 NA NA TGCGCCAGCAGCTTTCGAGGACGGGGGGAGACCCAGTACTTC CASSFRGRGETQYF
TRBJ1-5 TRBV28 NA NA TGTGCCAGCGTCCGGGACACCAATCAGCCCCAGCATTTT CASVRDTNQPQHF